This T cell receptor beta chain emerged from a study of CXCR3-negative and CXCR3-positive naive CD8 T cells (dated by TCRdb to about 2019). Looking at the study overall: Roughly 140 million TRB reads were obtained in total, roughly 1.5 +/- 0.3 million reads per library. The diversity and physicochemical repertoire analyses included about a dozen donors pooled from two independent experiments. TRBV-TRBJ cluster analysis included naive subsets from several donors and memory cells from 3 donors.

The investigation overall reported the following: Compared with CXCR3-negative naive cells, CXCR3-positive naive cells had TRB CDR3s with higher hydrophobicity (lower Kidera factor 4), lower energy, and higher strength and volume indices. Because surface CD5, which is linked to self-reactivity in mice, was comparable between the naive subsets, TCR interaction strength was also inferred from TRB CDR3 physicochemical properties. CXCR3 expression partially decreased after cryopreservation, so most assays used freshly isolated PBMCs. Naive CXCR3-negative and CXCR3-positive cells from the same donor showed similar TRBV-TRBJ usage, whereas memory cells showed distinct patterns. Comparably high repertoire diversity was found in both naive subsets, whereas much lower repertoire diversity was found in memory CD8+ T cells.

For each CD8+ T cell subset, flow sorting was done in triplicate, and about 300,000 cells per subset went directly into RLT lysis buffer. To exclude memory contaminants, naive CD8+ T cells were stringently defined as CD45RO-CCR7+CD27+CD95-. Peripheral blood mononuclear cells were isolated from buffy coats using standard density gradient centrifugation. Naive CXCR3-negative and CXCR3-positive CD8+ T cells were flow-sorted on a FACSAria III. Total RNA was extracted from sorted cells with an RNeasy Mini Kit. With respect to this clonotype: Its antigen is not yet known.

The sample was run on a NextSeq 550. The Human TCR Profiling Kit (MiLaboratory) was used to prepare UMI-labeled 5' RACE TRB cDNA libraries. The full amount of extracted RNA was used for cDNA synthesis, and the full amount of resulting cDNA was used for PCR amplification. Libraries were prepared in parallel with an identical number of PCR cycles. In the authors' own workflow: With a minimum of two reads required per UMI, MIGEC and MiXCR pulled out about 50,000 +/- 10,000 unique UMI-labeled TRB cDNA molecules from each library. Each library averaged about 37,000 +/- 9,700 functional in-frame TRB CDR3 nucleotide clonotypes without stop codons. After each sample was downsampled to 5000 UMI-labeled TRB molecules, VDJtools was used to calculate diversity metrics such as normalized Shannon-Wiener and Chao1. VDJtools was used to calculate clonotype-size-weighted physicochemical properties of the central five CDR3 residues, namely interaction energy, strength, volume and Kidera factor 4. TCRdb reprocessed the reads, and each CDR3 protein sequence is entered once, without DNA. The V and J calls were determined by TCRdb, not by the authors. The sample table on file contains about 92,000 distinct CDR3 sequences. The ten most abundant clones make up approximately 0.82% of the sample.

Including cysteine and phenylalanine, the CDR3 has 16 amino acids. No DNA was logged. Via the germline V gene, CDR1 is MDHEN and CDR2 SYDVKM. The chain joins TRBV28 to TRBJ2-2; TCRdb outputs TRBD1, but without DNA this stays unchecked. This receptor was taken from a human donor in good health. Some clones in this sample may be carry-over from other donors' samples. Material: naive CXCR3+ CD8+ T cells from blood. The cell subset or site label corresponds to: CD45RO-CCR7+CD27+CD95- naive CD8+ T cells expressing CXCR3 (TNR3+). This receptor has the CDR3 CASSSMTGVNTGELFF.